This T cell receptor (beta chain) emerged from a study of CD8 T cells in ankylosing spondylitis. TCRdb re-called the 5' RACE reads through MiXCR, storing one row per CDR3 protein. The sample contains fewer than 750,000 distinct CDR3 sequences, about 20% of which appear only once. V was clipped by 4 bases and J by 2 bases, with 11 bases between them. CDR1 and CDR2 (germline): SNHLY, FYNNEI. The CDR3 covers 14 residues. Worth noting for this clonotype: Its specificity is unknown.

Notes on the study in general: The study identified a TCR beta motif of several highly homologous variants that appeared characteristic of ankylosing spondylitis blood. Disease-linked clones reportedly showed significant enrichment in matched ankylosing spondylitis synovial fluid. Prior work had noted some motif variants in reactive arthritis blood and synovial fluid. Those disease-linked clones were CD8+; they were also relatively rare in peripheral blood.

The material sequenced was blood, either unsorted or a sorted T cell fraction (not recorded which). The V call is TRBV2, the J call TRBJ1-1, with D uncertain. The source of this sequence is a male donor with ankylosing spondylitis. CDR3 residues: CASSGGGTNTEAFF. In DNA, the CDR3 is TGTGCCAGCAGTGGTGGCGGAACCAACACTGAAGCTTTCTTT. Supplemented by reference TRBV2 and TRBJ1-1, the full variable domain reads EPEVTQTPSHQVTQMGQEVILRCVPISNHLYFYWYRQILGQKVEFLVSFYNNEISEKSEIFDDQFSVERPDGSNFTLKIRSTKLEDSAMYFCASSGGGTNTEAFFGQGTRLTVV.